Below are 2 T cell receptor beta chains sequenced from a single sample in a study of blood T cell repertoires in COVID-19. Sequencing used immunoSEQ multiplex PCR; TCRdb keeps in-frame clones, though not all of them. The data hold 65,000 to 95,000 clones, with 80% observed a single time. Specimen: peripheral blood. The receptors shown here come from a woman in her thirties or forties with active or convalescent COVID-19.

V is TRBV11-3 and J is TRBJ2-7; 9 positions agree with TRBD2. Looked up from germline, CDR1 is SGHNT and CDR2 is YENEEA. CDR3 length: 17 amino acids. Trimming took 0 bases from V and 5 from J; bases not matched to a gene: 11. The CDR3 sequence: CASSLDVGSGSKNEQYF. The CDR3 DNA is TGTGCCAGCAGCTTAGACGTGGGTAGCGGGAGTAAGAACGAGCAGTACTTC.

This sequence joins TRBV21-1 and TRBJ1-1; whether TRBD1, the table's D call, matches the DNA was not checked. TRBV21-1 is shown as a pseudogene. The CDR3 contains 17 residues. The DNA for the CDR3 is TGTGCCAGCCCAAACGTCCCACCACAGGGGGTGAACACTGAAGCTTTCTTT. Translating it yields CASPNVPPQGVNTEAFF.